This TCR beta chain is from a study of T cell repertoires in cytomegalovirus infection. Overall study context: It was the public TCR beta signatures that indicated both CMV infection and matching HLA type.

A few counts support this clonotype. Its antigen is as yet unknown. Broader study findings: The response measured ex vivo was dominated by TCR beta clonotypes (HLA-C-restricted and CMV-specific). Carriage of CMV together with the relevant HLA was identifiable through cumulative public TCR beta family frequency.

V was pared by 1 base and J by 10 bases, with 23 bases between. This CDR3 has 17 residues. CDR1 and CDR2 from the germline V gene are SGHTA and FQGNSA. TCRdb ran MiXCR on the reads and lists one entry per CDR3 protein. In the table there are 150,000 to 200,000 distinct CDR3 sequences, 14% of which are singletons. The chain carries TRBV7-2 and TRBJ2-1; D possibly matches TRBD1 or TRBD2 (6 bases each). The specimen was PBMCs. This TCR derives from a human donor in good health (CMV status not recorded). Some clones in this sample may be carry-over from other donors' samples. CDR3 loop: CASSLGFGGGVMDEQFF. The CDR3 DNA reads TGTGCCAGCAGCTTAGGATTTGGGGGCGGGGTCATGGACGAGCAGTTCTTC.